This TCR beta chain was identified during a study of prognosis after radiotherapy for stage I lung cancer. Overall study: Medical inoperability was the status assigned to all non-small cell lung cancer patients. There were several patients who developed distant metastases (median around seven months) after radiotherapy, while around 15 showed no significant progression.

The table lists this clonotype with many counts. The ends lost 1 base at V and 6 bases at J; junction bases unmatched: 9. This CDR3 contains 18 residues. The V gene's germline CDR1 is SGHTA and CDR2 FQGTGA. Among the patients, all were node-negative on CT and PET/CT, and none had received prior chemotherapy or radiotherapy or had other malignancies. Multiplex PCR, run in two rounds, amplified TCR beta CDR3 from genomic DNA. Primers (each specific to one TRBV or TRBJ gene) were used in first-round PCR. TCRdb independently ran MiXCR on the multiplex PCR reads; one entry per CDR3 protein. The sample lists fewer than 65,000 distinct CDR3 sequences, about a third occurring once.

This TCR was sampled from a donor over 45 with non-small cell lung cancer. The chain has TRBV7-3 and TRBJ2-1; TRBD2 matches 13 bases. The material was PBMCs, obtained before or after stereotactic body radiation therapy (not recorded which). This CDR3 reads CASSLMGGLAGSVNEQFF. The CDR3 DNA reads as TGTGCCAGCAGCTTAATGGGGGGACTAGCGGGATCCGTCAATGAGCAGTTCTTC.